This T cell receptor (beta chain) appears in the sequencing data of a study of CXCR3-negative and CXCR3-positive naive CD8 T cells (dated by TCRdb to about 2019). A note on the overall study: Roughly 150 million TRB reads were obtained in total, roughly 1.5 +/- 0.3 million reads per library. Data from roughly twelve donors, pooled across two independent experiments, went into the diversity and physicochemical repertoire analyses. The TRBV-TRBJ cluster analysis covered naive subsets from roughly 5 donors and memory cells from 3 donors. Overall study results and their limits: TRB CDR3s from CXCR3-positive naive cells showed higher hydrophobicity (lower Kidera factor 4), lower energy, and higher strength and volume indices than CXCR3-negative naive cells. Because surface CD5, which is linked to self-reactivity in mice, was comparable between the naive subsets, TCR interaction strength was also inferred from TRB CDR3 physicochemical properties. Because CXCR3 expression was partially decreased after cryopreservation, freshly isolated PBMCs were used for most assays. TRBV-TRBJ usage was similar between naive CXCR3-negative and CXCR3-positive cells from the same donor, while memory cells showed distinct patterns. Repertoire diversity was comparably high in both naive subsets but much lower in memory CD8+ T cells.

Sequenced using a NextSeq 550. The Human TCR Profiling Kit (MiLaboratory) was used to prepare UMI-labeled 5' RACE TRB cDNA libraries. The full amount of extracted RNA was used for cDNA synthesis, and the full amount of resulting cDNA was used for PCR amplification. Libraries were prepared in parallel with an identical number of PCR cycles. Regarding the original processing steps: MIGEC and MiXCR extracted about 49,000 +/- 11,000 unique UMI-labeled TRB cDNA molecules per library, requiring at least two reads per UMI. An average of about 40,000 +/- 10,000 functional in-frame TRB CDR3 nucleotide clonotypes without stop codons was found per library. Diversity metrics, including normalized Shannon-Wiener and Chao1, were computed in VDJtools after downsampling to 5000 UMI-labeled TRB molecules per sample. VDJtools computed clonotype-size-weighted physicochemical properties of the central five CDR3 residues: interaction energy, strength, volume and Kidera factor 4. TCRdb reprocessed the sequencing reads and holds a single record per CDR3 protein sequence, with no DNA. The V and J calls were determined by TCRdb, not by the authors. This sample's table lists several thousand distinct CDR3 sequences. The top ten constitute approximately 1.2% of the sample.

This clonotype counts as medium-sized (0.01 to 0.1%) based on its frequency; no count is recorded. No cognate antigen has been identified for it. For each CD8+ T cell subset, flow sorting was done in triplicate, and 250,000 to 300,000 cells per subset went directly into RLT lysis buffer. To exclude memory contaminants, naive CD8+ T cells were stringently defined as CD45RO-CCR7+CD27+CD95-. Peripheral blood mononuclear cells were isolated from buffy coats by standard density gradient centrifugation. Naive CXCR3-negative and CXCR3-positive CD8+ T cells were flow-sorted using a FACSAria III. Total RNA was extracted from sorted cells using an RNeasy Mini Kit. The CDR3 holds 12 amino acids from the cysteine to the phenylalanine. The protein alone is recorded here. Via the germline V gene, CDR1 is SQVTM and CDR2 ANQGSEA.

Rearrangement joined TRBV29-1 to TRBJ2-7; the D gene TCRdb calls, TRBD1, cannot be checked with no DNA. Material for sequencing was naive CXCR3+ CD8+ T cells from blood. This sample's cell subset or site label indicates: CD45RO-CCR7+CD27+CD95- naive CD8+ T cells expressing CXCR3 (TNR3+). The origin of this receptor is a human donor in good health. Some clones in this sample may be carry-over from other donors' samples. The CDR3 region reads CSVGQGSYEQYF.